This TCR beta chain was profiled in a study of T cells in localized non-small cell lung cancer. The study's findings and limits: For the top 100 tumor clones, a median roughly 53 also appeared in adjacent lung. Sequencing was restricted to one tumor region; therefore, heterogeneity remains possible. Higher blood T cell density went with longer overall survival. In uninvolved adjacent lung, T cell clonality reached its highest value, exceeding tumor.

As concerns this clone: Antigen: not known.

The CDR3 length is 15 residues. V dropped 6 bases and J dropped 4 bases, with 16 bases sitting between them. Germline lookup yields CDR1 MNHNY and CDR2 SVGAGI (reference sequence). Sequenced by immunoSEQ multiplex PCR; TCRdb stores in-frame clones only, minus some. The sample includes 100,000 to 150,000 clones, around 90% of them seen just once. This TCR derives from a female donor of 60 years or more with stage I lung adenocarcinoma. The material sequenced was peripheral blood, taken before any cancer treatment. The chain links TRBV6-6 to TRBJ1-3; no definite D call. CDR3 nucleotides: TGTGCCAGCAGACCTCCGGGGTCCCTCGGAAACACCATATATTTT. It yields the protein CASRPPGSLGNTIYF.